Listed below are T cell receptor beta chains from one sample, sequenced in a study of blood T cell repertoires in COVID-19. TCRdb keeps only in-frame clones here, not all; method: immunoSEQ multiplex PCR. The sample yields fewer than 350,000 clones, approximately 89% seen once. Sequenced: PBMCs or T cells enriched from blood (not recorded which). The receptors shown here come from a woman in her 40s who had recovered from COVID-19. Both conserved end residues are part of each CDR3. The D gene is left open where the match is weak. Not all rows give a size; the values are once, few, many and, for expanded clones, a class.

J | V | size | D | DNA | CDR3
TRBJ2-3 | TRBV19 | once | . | TGTGCCAGTAGTAGACGGACAGACCAGACAGATACGCAGTATTTT | CASSRRTDQTDTQYF
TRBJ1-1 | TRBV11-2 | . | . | TGTGCCAGCAGCCTCACCTTGGACAGAATCCCGACTGAAGCTTTCTTT | CASSLTLDRIPTEAFF
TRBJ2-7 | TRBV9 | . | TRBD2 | TGTGCCAGCAGCCCCGGGACTAGCGGGCGCTCCTACGAGCAGTACTTC | CASSPGTSGRSYEQYF
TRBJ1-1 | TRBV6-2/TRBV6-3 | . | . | TGTGCCAGCAGTACCGGCGCGGGAGCCATGAACACTGAAGCTTTCTTT | CASSTGAGAMNTEAFF
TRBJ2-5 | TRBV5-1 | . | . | TGCGCCAGCTCTGAGCCAGGGGTAGGAGAGACCCAGTACTTC | CASSEPGVGETQYF
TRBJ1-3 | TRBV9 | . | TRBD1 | TGTGCCAGCAGGGCTGAGGGGGCGTATGGAAACACCATATATTTT | CASRAEGAYGNTIYF
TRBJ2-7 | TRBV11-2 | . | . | TGTGCCAGCAGCTTAGCTCACAGCTTCGAGCAGTACTTC | CASSLAHSFEQYF
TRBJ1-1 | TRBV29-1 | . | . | TGCAGCGTTGGACAGAACACTGAAGCTTTCTTT | CSVGQNTEAFF
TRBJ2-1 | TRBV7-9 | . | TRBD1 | TGTGCCGCTCCCCCCGGGACAGGGTCCTACAATGAGCAGTTCTTC | CAAPPGTGSYNEQFF
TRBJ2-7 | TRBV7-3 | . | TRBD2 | TGTGCCAGCAGTCCTAGCGGGAGGGCAGGCGAGCAGTACTTC | CASSPSGRAGEQYF
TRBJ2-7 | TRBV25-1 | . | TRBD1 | TGTGCCAGCAGTGGACAGGGGCGAACTCCCACTTACGAGCAGTACTTC | CASSGQGRTPTYEQYF
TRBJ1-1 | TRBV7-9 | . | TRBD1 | TGTGCCAGCAGCTTTGGACAGGGTACCGGAGCTTTCTTT | CASSFGQGTGAFF
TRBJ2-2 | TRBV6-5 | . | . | TGTGCCAGCAGTTCCGGACAGACGAACACCGGGGAGCTGTTTTTT | CASSSGQTNTGELFF
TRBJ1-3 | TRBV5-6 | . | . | TGTGCCAGCAGCCCTAGTGACGAGGCCCTCTCTGGAAACACCATATATTTT | CASSPSDEALSGNTIYF
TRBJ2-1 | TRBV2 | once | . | TGTGCCAGCATGTCGGGATTCAGCGGTAATGAGCAGTTCTTC | CASMSGFSGNEQFF
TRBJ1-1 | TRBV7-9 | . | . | TGTGCCAGCAGCATACTCAAGACAGGCCGGAACACTGAAGCTTTCTTT | CASSILKTGRNTEAFF